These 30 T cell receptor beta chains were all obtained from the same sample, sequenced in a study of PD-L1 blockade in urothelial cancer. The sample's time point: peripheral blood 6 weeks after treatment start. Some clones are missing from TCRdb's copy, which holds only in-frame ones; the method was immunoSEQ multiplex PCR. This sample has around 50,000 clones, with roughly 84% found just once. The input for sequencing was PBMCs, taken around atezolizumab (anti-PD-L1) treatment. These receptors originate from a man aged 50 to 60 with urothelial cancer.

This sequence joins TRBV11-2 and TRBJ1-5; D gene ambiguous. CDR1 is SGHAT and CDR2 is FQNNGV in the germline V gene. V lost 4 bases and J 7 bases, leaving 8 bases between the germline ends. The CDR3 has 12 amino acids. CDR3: CASSSPRQPQHF. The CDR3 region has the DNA TGTGCCAGCAGCTCCCCTAGGCAGCCCCAGCATTTT.

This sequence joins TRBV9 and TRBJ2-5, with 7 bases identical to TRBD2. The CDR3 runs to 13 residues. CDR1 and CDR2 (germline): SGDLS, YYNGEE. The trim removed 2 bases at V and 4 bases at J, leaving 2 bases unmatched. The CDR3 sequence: CASSVPGGETQYF. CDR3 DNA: TGTGCCAGCAGCGTCCCGGGGGGAGAGACCCAGTACTTC.

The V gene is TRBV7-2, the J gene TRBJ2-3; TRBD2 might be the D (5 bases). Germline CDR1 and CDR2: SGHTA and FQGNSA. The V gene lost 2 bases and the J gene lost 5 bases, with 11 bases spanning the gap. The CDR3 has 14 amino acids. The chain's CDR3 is CASSLRRAGDTQYF. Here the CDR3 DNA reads TGTGCCAGCAGCTTAAGAAGGGCGGGAGATACGCAGTATTTT.

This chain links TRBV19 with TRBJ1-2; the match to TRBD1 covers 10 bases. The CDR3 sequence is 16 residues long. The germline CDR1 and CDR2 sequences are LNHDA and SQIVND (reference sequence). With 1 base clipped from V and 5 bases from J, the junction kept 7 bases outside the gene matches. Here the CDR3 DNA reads TGTGCCAGTAGTATAGTGCGACAGGGGGCGGAGTATGGCTACACCTTC. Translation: CASSIVRQGAEYGYTF. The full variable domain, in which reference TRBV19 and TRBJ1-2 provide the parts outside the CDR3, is DGGITQSPKYLFRKEGQNVTLSCEQNLNHDAMYWYRQDPGQGLRLIYYSQIVNDFQKGDIAEGYSVSREKKESFPLTVTSAQKNPTAFYLCASSIVRQGAEYGYTFGSGTRLTVV.

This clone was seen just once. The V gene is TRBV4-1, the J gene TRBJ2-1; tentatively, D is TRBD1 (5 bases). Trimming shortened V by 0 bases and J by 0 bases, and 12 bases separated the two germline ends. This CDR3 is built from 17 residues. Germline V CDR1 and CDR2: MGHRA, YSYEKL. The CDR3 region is CASSQEFGRVSYNEQFF. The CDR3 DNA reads TGCGCCAGCAGCCAAGAGTTCGGCAGGGTCTCCTACAATGAGCAGTTCTTC.

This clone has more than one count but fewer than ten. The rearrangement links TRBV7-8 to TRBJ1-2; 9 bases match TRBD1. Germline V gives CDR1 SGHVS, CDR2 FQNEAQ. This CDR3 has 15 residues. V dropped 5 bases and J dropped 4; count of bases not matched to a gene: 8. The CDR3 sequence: CASSPRTGEGYGYTF. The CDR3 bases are TGTGCCAGCAGCCCAAGGACAGGGGAGGGCTATGGCTACACCTTC.

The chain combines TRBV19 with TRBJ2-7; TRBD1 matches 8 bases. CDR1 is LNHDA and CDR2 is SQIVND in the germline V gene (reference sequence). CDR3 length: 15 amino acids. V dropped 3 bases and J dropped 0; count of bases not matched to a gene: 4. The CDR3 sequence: CASSIRTGSSYEQYF. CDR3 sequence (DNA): TGTGCCAGTAGTATTCGGACAGGGAGCTCCTACGAGCAGTACTTC.

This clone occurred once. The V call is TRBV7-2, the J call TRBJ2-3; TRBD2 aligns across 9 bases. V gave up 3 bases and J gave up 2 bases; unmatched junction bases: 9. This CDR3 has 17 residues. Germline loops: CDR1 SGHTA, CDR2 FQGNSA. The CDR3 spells CASSLHGLAGITDTQYF. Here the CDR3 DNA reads TGTGCCAGCAGCTTGCATGGGCTAGCGGGGATCACAGATACGCAGTATTTT.

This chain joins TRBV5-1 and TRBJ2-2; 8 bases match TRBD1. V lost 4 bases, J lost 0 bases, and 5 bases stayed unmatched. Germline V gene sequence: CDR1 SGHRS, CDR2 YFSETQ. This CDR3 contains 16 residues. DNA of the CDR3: TGCGCCAGCAGCCTCCGGGACAGGCCGAACACCGGGGAGCTGTTTTTT. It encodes CASSLRDRPNTGELFF. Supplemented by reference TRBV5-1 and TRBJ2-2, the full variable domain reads KAGVTQTPRYLIKTRGQQVTLSCSPISGHRSVSWYQQTPGQGLQFLFEYFSETQRNKGNFPGRFSGRQFSNSRSEMNVSTLELGDSALYLCASSLRDRPNTGELFFGEGSRLTVL.

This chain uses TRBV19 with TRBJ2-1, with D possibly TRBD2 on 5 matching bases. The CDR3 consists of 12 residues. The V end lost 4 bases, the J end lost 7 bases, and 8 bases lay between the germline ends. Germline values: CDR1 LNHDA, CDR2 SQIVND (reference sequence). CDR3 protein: CASSTDWNEQFF. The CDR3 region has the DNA TGTGCCAGTAGTACGGACTGGAATGAGCAGTTCTTC.

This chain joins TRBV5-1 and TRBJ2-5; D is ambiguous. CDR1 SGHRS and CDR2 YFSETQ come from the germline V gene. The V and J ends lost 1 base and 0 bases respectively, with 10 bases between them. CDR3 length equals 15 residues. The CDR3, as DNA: TGCGCCAGCAGCTTGACGGGTGGATACCAAGAGACCCAGTACTTC. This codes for CASSLTGGYQETQYF. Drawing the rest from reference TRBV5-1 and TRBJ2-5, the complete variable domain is KAGVTQTPRYLIKTRGQQVTLSCSPISGHRSVSWYQQTPGQGLQFLFEYFSETQRNKGNFPGRFSGRQFSNSRSEMNVSTLELGDSALYLCASSLTGGYQETQYFGPGTRLLVL.

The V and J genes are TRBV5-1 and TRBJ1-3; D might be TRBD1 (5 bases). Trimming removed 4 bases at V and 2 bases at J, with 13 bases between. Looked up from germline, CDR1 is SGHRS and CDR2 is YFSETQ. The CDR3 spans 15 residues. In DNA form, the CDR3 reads TGCGCCAGCAGCGGGGCCGTCGGTACTGGAAACACCATATATTTT. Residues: CASSGAVGTGNTIYF.

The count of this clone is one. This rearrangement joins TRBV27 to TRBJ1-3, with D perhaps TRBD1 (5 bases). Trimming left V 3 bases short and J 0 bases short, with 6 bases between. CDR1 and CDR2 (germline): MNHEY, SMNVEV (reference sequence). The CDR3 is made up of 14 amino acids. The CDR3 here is CASSFGGSGNTIYF. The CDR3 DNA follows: TGTGCCAGCAGTTTCGGGGGCTCTGGAAACACCATATATTTT.

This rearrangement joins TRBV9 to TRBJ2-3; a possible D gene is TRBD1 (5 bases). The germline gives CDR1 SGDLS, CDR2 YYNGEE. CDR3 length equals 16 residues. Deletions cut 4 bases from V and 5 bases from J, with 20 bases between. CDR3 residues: CASSPEAGHNLDTQYF. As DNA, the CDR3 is TGTGCCAGCAGCCCCGAGGCCGGACATAATTTAGATACGCAGTATTTT.

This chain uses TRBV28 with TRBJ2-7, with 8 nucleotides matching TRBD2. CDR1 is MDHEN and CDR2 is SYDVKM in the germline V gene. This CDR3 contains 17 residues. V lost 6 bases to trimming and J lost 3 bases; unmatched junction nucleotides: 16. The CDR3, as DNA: TGTGCCAGCAGAGAGCTTAGCGGGACTTCCGTAGGCTACGAGCAGTACTTC. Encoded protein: CASRELSGTSVGYEQYF.

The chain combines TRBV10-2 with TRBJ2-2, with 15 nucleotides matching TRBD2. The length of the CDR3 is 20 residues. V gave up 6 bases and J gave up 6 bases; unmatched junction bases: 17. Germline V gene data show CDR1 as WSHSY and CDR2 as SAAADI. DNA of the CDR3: TGCGCCAGCAGGGGAGGGATAAGGACTAGCGGGAGGGCCGCAGCCGGGGAGCTGTTTTTT. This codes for CASRGGIRTSGRAAAGELFF.

CDR3 sequence: CASSRRDRNTEAFF. The CDR3 region has the DNA TGTGCCAGCAGCAGGAGGGACAGGAACACTGAAGCTTTCTTT. The chain is built from TRBV5-5 and TRBJ1-1; 7 bases agree with TRBD1. Germline CDR1 SGHKS, CDR2 YYEKEE (reference sequence). V was clipped by 4 bases and J by 1 base; unmatched bases: 4. The CDR3 is 14 residues long.

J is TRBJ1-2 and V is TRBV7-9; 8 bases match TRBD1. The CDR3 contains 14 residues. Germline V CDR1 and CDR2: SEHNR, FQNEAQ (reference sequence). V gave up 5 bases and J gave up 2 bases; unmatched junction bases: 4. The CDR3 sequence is CASSADRGNYGYTF. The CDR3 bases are TGTGCCAGCAGCGCAGACAGGGGAAACTATGGCTACACCTTC.

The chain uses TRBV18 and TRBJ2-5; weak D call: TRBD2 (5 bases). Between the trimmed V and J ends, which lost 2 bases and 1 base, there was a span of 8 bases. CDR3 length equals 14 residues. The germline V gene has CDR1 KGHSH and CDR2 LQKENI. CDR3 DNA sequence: TGTGCCAGCTCACCAGGGAGAAGCCAAGAGACCCAGTACTTC. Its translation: CASSPGRSQETQYF. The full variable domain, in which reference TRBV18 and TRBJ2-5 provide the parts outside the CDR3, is NAGVMQNPRHLVRRRGQEARLRCSPMKGHSHVYWYRQLPEEGLKFMVYLQKENIIDESGMPKERFSAEFPKEGPSILRIQQVVRGDSAAYFCASSPGRSQETQYFGPGTRLLVL.

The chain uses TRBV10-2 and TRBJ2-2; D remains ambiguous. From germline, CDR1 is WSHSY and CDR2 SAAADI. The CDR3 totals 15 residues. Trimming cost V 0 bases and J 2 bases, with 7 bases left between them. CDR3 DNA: TGCGCCAGCAGTGAGTCACTACGAAACACCGGGGAGCTGTTTTTT. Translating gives CASSESLRNTGELFF.

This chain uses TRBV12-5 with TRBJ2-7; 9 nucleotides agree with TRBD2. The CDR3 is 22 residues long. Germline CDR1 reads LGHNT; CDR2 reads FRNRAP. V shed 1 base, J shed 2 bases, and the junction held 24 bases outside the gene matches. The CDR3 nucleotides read TGTGCTAGTGGTTTGGGCTCTCTCGGACTAAGCGGGGGGACTACGACTGCCTACGAGCAGTACTTC. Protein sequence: CASGLGSLGLSGGTTTAYEQYF.

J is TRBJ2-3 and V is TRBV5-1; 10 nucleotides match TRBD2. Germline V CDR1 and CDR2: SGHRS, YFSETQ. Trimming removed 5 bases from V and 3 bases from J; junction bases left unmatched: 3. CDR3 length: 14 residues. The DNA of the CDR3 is TGCGCCAGCAGGAGCGGGGGGGGGACAGATACGCAGTATTTT. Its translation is CASRSGGGTDTQYF.

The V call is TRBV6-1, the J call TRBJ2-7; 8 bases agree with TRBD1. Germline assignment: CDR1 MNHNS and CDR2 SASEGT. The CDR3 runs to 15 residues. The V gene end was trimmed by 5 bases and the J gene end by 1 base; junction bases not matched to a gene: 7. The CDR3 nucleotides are TGTGCCAGCAGTCGTCCCGGGACAGGATCCTACGAGCAGTACTTC. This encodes CASSRPGTGSYEQYF.

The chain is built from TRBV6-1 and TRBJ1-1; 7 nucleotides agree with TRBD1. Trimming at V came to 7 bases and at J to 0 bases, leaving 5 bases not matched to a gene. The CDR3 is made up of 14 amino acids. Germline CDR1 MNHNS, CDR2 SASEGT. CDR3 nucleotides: TGTGCCAGCAAAGGACAGGCTTTGAACACTGAAGCTTTCTTT. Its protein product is CASKGQALNTEAFF.

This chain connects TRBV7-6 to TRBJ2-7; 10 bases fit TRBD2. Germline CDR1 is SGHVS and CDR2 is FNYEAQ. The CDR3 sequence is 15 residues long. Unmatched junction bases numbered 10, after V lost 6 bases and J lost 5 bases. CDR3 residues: CASSQLSGRKNEQYF. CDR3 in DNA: TGTGCCAGCAGTCAACTTAGCGGGAGGAAAAACGAGCAGTACTTC. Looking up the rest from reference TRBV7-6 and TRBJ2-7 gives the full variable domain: GAGVSQSPRYKVTKRGQDVALRCDPISGHVSLYWYRQALGQGPEFLTYFNYEAQQDKSGLPNDRFSAERPEGSISTLTIQRTEQRDSAMYRCASSQLSGRKNEQYFGPGTRLTVT.

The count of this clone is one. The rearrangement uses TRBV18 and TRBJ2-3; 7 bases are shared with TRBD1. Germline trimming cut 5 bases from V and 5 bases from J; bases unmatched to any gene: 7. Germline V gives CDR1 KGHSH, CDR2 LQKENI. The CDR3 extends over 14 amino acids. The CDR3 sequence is CASSFGDSRDTQYF. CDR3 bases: TGTGCCAGCTCATTCGGGGACAGTAGAGATACGCAGTATTTT.

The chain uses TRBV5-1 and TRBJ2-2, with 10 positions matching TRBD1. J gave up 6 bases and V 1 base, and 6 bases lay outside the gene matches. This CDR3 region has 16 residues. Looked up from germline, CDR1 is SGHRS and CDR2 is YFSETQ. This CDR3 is CASSLKTGGNAGELFF. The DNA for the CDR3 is TGCGCCAGCAGCTTGAAGACAGGGGGCAACGCCGGGGAGCTGTTTTTT.

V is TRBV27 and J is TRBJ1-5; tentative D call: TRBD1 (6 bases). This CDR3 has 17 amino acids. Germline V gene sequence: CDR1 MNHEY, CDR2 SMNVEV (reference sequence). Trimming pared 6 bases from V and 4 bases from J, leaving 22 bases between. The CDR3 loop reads CASSPQIDRLPNQPQHF. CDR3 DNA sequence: TGTGCCAGCAGCCCCCAGATAGACAGGCTCCCAAATCAGCCCCAGCATTTT.

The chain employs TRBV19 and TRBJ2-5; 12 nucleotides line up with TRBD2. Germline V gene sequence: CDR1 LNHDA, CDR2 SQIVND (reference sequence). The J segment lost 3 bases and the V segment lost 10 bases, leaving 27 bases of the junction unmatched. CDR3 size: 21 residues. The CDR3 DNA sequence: TGTGCCATAGAGGACAAATGGGGGCTAGCGGGAGGGCTTTTGGGAAAAGAGACCCAGTACTTC. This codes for CAIEDKWGLAGGLLGKETQYF.

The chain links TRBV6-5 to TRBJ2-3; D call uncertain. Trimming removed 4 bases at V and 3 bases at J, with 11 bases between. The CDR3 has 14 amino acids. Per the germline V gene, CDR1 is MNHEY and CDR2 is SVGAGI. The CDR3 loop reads CASSLRRKTDTQYF. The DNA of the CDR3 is TGTGCCAGCAGTTTAAGGAGAAAGACAGATACGCAGTATTTT.